Shown below are 17 T cell receptor beta chains from a single sample sequenced in a study of T cells in Graves' hyperthyroidism and ophthalmopathy. TCR beta CDR3 regions were amplified from RNA transcripts. The HTBI primer set served for first-round RT-PCR of the TCR CDR3. One entry per CDR3 protein, called by TCRdb with MiXCR from the multiplex PCR reads. In the table there are about 250,000 distinct CDR3 sequences, roughly 22% of which are singletons. Sequencing used blood. Every receptor here comes from a woman aged 40-49 years with Graves' ophthalmopathy.

This clonotype was seen many times. One junction end disagrees with the germline gene, perhaps due to a read error. The rearrangement links TRBV5-1 to TRBJ2-7, with D tentatively TRBD2 (5 bases). The CDR3 is made up of 15 amino acids. CDR1 SGHRS and CDR2 YFSETQ come from the germline V gene. CDR3 sequence (DNA): TGCGCCAGCAGTGAGGGTGGGAGCCGGTCCGACCAGTTTCGGTTC. Amino acid sequence: CASSEGGSRSDQFRF.

Many counts were recorded for this clonotype. The rearrangement uses TRBV24-1 and TRBJ2-7, with 9 bases fitting TRBD2. Germline CDR1 reads KGHDR; CDR2 reads SFDVKD. Trimming cost V 4 bases and J 2 bases; bases outside gene matches: 5. The CDR3 runs 15 residues. Here the CDR3 DNA reads TGTGCCACCAGTGAGTCTAGCGGGGCCACCTACGAGCAGTACTTC. Translation gives CATSESSGATYEQYF.

This clonotype was recorded many times. CDR3 residues: CASALLAGEYEQYF. The DNA for the CDR3 is TGTGCCAGTGCACTACTAGCGGGAGAATACGAGCAGTACTTC. The rearrangement uses TRBV19 and TRBJ2-7; TRBD2 aligns across 11 bases. The V gene end was trimmed by 8 bases and the J gene end by 4 bases; junction bases not matched to a gene: 7. Germline lookup yields CDR1 LNHDA and CDR2 SQIVND (reference sequence). This CDR3 is 14 amino acids long.

This clonotype was counted many times. V and J are TRBV28 and TRBJ1-5; 8 bases agree with TRBD1. V was clipped by 6 bases and J by 3 bases; unmatched bases: 4. The length of the CDR3 is 14 residues. The V gene's germline CDR1 is MDHEN and CDR2 SYDVKM. The CDR3 here is CASSPGQVNQPQHF. Written as DNA, the CDR3 is TGTGCCAGCAGCCCGGGACAGGTCAATCAGCCCCAGCATTTT.

This clonotype came up many times. The CDR3 coding sequence is TGTGCCTGGAGACGAACTAGTCAGTGGGGCGGGGAGCTGTTTTTT. The encoded protein is CAWRRTSQWGGELFF. The chain couples TRBV30 to TRBJ2-2; D may be TRBD2 (5 bases). Germline values: CDR1 GTSNPN, CDR2 SVGIG (reference sequence). The germline V and J ends were trimmed by 3 bases and 7 bases, with 18 bases remaining between them. The CDR3 spans 15 residues.

Many counts were recorded for this clonotype. The chain has TRBV7-2 and TRBJ2-7; D uncertain. Germline loops: CDR1 SGHTA, CDR2 FQGNSA. The V and J ends lost 5 bases and 0 bases respectively, with 8 bases between them. The CDR3 has 13 amino acids. The CDR3 spells CASSATYSYEQYF. The CDR3 nucleotides read TGTGCCAGCAGCGCCACATACTCCTACGAGCAGTACTTC.

The chain uses TRBV20-1 and TRBJ1-1, with unresolved D. Germline assignment: CDR1 DFQATT and CDR2 SNEGSKA (reference sequence). The CDR3 extends over 12 amino acids. V shed 3 bases and J shed 3 bases, with 8 bases lying between them. DNA for the CDR3: TGCAGTGCTAGCAATCAATACACTGAAGCTTTCTTT. It specifies CSASNQYTEAFF.

CDR3 sequence (DNA): TGTGCCAGCAGCTCGGTCGGTGGAGAGACCCAGTACTTC. Its protein is CASSSVGGETQYF. This chain connects TRBV27 to TRBJ2-5; D gene ambiguous. Trimming removed 6 bases at V and 4 bases at J, with 12 bases between. CDR3 length equals 13 residues. Per the germline V gene, CDR1 is MNHEY and CDR2 is SMNVEV (reference sequence).

The chain employs TRBV12-3 or TRBV12-4 and TRBJ2-7; either TRBD1 or TRBD2 may supply D (5 bases each). V gave up 3 bases and J gave up 2 bases, with 14 bases separating them. CDR3 length equals 15 residues. The CDR3 coding sequence is TGTGCCAGCAGTTTGGGGGACGTCGGACCCTACGAGCAGTACTTC. Protein product: CASSLGDVGPYEQYF.

The gene calls are TRBV15 and TRBJ2-5, with 9 bases lining up with TRBD2. Per germline, CDR1 LNHNV and CDR2 YYDKDF (reference sequence). The CDR3 is 16 residues long. J lost 5 bases, V lost 0 bases, and 7 bases had no gene match. The CDR3 spells CATSRDRAGGGETQYF. The CDR3 DNA sequence: TGTGCCACCAGCAGAGACCGAGCGGGGGGCGGGGAGACCCAGTACTTC.

This clonotype was seen ten or more times. The chain links TRBV6-1 to TRBJ1-5; no clear D gene. The CDR3 totals 15 residues. Trimming took off 2 bases at V and 0 bases at J, with 8 bases between the two ends. In germline, CDR1 is MNHNS, CDR2 SASEGT. The CDR3 bases are TGTGCCAGCAGTGAACCCGCAAATAGCAATCAGCCCCAGCATTTT. Translating gives CASSEPANSNQPQHF.

The chain links TRBV6-1 to TRBJ2-2, with D possibly TRBD2 on 5 matching bases. The CDR3 is 15 amino acids. The ends were cut back, 7 bases at V and 6 bases at J, with 18 bases in the middle. Germline CDR1 MNHNS, CDR2 SASEGT. CDR3 in DNA: TGTGCCAGCATGGAGGCGTCTATCGGTTCCGGGGAGCTGTTTTTT. Protein product: CASMEASIGSGELFF.

There are many counts of this clonotype. The chain combines TRBV20-1 with TRBJ2-4; D may be TRBD2 (7 bases). V was clipped by 1 base and J by 2 bases, with 18 bases between them. Germline-derived CDR1 and CDR2 are DFQATT and SNEGSKA (reference sequence). The CDR3 is 17 residues long. DNA for the CDR3: TGCAGTGCTAGAGGGGGAGGGCAGGGGAGTACCAAAAACATTCAGTACTTC. Translated, it gives CSARGGGQGSTKNIQYF.

The V gene is TRBV6-5, the J gene TRBJ1-6; D may be TRBD1 (5 bases). V gave up 4 bases and J gave up 7 bases, with 17 bases separating them. This CDR3 comprises 16 residues. Germline V gives CDR1 MNHEY, CDR2 SVGAGI. In nucleotides, the CDR3 is TGTGCCAGCAGTTGCTCTAGTCAGGGTATGAATTCACCCCTCCACTTT. It yields the protein CASSCSSQGMNSPLHF.

This clonotype was seen many times. The chain combines TRBV12-3 or TRBV12-4 with TRBJ2-5; TRBD2 agrees at 8 bases. With 6 bases clipped from V and 5 bases from J, the junction kept 11 bases outside the gene matches. CDR3 length: 15 residues. The DNA of the CDR3 is TGTGCCAGCAGCCCAGCCGGGGGGGCGGGGGAGACCCAGTACTTC. Its protein product is CASSPAGGAGETQYF.

This clonotype was recorded a few times. This chain connects TRBV6-1 to TRBJ2-7; 8 nucleotides agree with TRBD2. V shed 5 bases and J 5 bases; nucleotides not matched to a gene: 11. The CDR3 has 15 residues. The germline gives CDR1 MNHNS, CDR2 SASEGT. CDR3 protein: CASSPPGLETHEQYF. The CDR3 DNA is TGTGCCAGCAGTCCGCCGGGACTAGAGACCCACGAGCAGTACTTC.

As concerns this clonotype: A much larger clone is a single base away; this may be a read error. The genes are TRBV28 and TRBJ2-4; possible D gene TRBD2, 6 bases. The germline CDR1 and CDR2 sequences are MDHEN and SYDVKM. Deletions cut 5 bases from V and 0 bases from J, with 17 bases between. The CDR3 sequence is 17 residues long. The CDR3 reads CASSARAGCLAKNIQYF. CDR3 coding DNA: TGTGCCAGCAGTGCGAGGGCGGGGTGCCTAGCCAAAAACATTCAGTACTTC.